This T cell receptor (beta chain) was retrieved from a study of CD8 T cells in Susac syndrome. This CDR3 region has 12 residues. Trimming removed 6 bases at V and 12 bases at J, with 18 bases between. The germline CDR1 and CDR2 sequences are SNHLY and FYNNEI. Random-hexamer reverse transcription was applied to roughly 0.45 to 1 ug RNA. MiXCR was run by TCRdb on the immunoSEQ multiplex PCR reads, yielding one entry per CDR3 protein. Altogether a few hundred thousand distinct CDR3 sequences are present, 94% being singletons, with the ten largest covering approximately 0.15%. V and J are TRBV2 and TRBJ2-7; no definite D call. Specimen: CD4+ T cells from PBMCs. The receptor's source is a human donor with Susac syndrome. The CDR3 region has the DNA TGTGCCAGCAGCGAACCCGGACCCGTAGGGTACTTC. Its protein is CASSEPGPVGYF.